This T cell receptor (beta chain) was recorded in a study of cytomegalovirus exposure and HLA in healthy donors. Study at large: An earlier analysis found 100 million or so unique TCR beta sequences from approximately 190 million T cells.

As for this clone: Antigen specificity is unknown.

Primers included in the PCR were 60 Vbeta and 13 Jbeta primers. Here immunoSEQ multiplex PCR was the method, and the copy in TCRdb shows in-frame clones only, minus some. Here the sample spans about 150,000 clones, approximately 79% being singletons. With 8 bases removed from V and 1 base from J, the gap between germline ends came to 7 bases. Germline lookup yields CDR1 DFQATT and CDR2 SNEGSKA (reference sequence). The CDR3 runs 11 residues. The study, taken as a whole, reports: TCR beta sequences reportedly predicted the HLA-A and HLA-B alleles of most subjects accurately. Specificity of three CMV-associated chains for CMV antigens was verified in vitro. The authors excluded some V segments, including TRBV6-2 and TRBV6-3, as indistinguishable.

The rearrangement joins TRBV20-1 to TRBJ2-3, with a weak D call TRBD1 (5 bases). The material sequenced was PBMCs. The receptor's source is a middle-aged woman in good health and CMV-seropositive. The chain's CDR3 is CSMGRTDTQYF. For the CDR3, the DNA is TGCAGTATGGGGCGCACAGATACGCAGTATTTT.